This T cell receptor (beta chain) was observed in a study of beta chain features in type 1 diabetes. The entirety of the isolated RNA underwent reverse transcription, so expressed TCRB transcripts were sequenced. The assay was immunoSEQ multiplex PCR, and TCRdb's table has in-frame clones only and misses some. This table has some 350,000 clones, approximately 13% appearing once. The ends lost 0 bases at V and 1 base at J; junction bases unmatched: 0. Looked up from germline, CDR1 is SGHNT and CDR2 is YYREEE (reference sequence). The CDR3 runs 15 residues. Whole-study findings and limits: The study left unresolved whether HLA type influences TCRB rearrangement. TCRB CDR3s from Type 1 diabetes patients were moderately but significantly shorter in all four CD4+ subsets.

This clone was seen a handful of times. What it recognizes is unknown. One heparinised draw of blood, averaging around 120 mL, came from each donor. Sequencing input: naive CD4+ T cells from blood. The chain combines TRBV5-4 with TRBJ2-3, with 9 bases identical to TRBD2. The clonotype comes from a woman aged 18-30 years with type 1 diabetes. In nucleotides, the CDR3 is TGTGCCAGCAGCTTGGGACTAGCGGGCACAGATACGCAGTATTTT. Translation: CASSLGLAGTDTQYF.